The sequence of this T cell receptor (beta chain) was determined in a study of T cells in Graves' hyperthyroidism and ophthalmopathy. General observations from the study: Appearing also in blood were most of the thyroid clonotypes expanded above 0.001. Stable hyperthyroidism was separated from ophthalmopathy by a model based on 13 V-J features.

The CDR3 loop spans 15 amino acids. Trimming removed 3 bases from V and 9 bases from J, with 18 bases in between. Notes on this clonotype: Its specificity is unknown.

RNA transcripts provided the source from which TCR beta CDR3 regions were amplified. The TCR CDR3 first-round RT-PCR relied on the HTBI primer set. TCRdb re-called the multiplex PCR reads with MiXCR, one entry per CDR3 protein. The sample shows 650,000 to 750,000 distinct CDR3 sequences, less than 15% of them seen only once. Researchers defined stable Graves' hyperthyroidism as no ophthalmopathy progression within 18 months. Hyperthyroidism was newly diagnosed in patients aged 18 to 65 (duration under 2 months). The TCR was taken from a woman aged 18-30 years with Graves' hyperthyroidism. The chain links TRBV12-3 or TRBV12-4 to TRBJ2-1; D is perhaps TRBD2 (6 bases). The specimen was blood. DNA of the CDR3: TGTGCCAGCAGTTTGGAGGGGCGAGGCCCGGCTGAGCAGTTCTTC. This encodes CASSLEGRGPAEQFF.